This is a list of T cell receptor beta chains from one sample in a study of CD8+CD57+ T cells in acquired aplastic anemia. TCRdb re-called the reads through MiXCR, storing one row per CDR3 protein. The sample lists 200,000 or so distinct CDR3 sequences, over 60% occurring once. What was sequenced was sorted CD4+, CD8+, or CD8+CD57+ T cells (not recorded which) from PBMCs. The receptors were sampled from a human donor with severe aplastic anemia or a healthy control (not recorded which). CDR3s leave out the opening cysteine and the closing phenylalanine or tryptophan.

V gene	CDR3 protein
TRBV15	ATSRDRASGSRPEQF
TRBV5-1	ASSDRNPQETQY
TRBV4-1	AGSEGTGAYEQY
TRBV19	ASSMSRLGTQY
TRBV25-1	ASSALPWSTKSGSEQY
TRBV30	AWSERGEPYNSPLH
TRBV7-2	ASSFPPWVTDTQY
TRBV15	ATSRDRGTPFEQY
TRBV10-1	ASSEGTSNSPLH
TRBV7-3	ASSLSTSRYNEQF
TRBV20-1	SAGDWVGYT
TRBV19	ATARGGSNQPQH
TRBV7-3	AGVPGTGNTIY
TRBV5-5	ASSMTGSVYEQY
TRBV7-3	ASSPQGGPGGTQY
TRBV4-3	ASSQDDTSLEAF
TRBV7-3	ASSWSGGSARGYT
TRBV7-2	ASSFLAGGTGRNTEAF
TRBV2	ASSGRTRPPFNEQF
TRBV9	ASSVEPLRDSPLH
TRBV7-9	ASSPAQDTGELF
TRBV2	ASARVNTEAF
TRBV6-4	ASSDSTSGGTQY
TRBV6-5	ASSELLAHEQY
TRBV7-3	ASSSGKGGELF
TRBV7-6	AVSSLVNTEAF
TRBV29-1	SVEDQPPGYGYT
TRBV4-1	ASSPGGSGGYEQF
TRBV7-2	ASSSDENQPQH
TRBV25-1	ASILGTSQQPSYNEQF
TRBV5-1	ASSLIEDEQF
TRBV7-2	ASSVKQRDKQY
TRBV19	ASSNRGVRFAEAF
TRBV25-1	ASSEYIQGAYT
TRBV30	AWRPPARGGLEAF
TRBV2	ASGGSPVSYNEQF
TRBV19	ASSIAGGRTEAF
TRBV7-9	ASSFRGVEYGYT
TRBV10-3	AIRGSSLNTEAF
TRBV20-1	SADTSGGQNNEQF
TRBV20-1	GVGRRNYNEQF
TRBV30	AWSVGGPEAF
TRBV13	ASSLRGVGYT
TRBV7-9	ASGVGSSDTQY
TRBV27	ASSSSIFVEAF
TRBV5-1	ASSLGQGKYEQY
TRBV10-3	AISESGQPNTEAF